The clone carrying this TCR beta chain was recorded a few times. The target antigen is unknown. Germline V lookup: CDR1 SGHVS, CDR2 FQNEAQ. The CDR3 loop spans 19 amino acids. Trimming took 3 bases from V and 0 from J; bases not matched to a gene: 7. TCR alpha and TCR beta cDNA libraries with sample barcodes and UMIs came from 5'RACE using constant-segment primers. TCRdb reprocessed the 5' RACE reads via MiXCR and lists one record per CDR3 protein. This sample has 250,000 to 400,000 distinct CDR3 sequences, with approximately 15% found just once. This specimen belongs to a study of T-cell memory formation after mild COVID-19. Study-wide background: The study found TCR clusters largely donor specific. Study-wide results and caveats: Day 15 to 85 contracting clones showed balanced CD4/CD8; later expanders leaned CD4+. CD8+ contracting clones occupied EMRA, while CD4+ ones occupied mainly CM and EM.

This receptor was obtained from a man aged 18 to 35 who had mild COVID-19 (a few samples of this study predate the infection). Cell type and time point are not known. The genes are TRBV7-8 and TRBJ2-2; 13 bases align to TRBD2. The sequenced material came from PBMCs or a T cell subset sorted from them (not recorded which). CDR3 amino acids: CASSFPGLAGSANTGELFF. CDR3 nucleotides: TGTGCCAGCAGCTTCCCGGGACTAGCGGGGTCCGCGAACACCGGGGAGCTGTTTTTT.